The 8 T cell receptor beta chains listed next were all sequenced from one sample in a study of OX40 agonist ivuxolimab in advanced cancers. Data came from immunoSEQ multiplex PCR; TCRdb stores just in-frame clones and leaves some out. Of about 43,000 clones listed, roughly 88% are singletons. The sequenced sample was CD4+ or CD8+ T cells sorted from blood, obtained in a trial of the OX40 agonist ivuxolimab. The receptors come from an adult with an advanced solid tumor such as melanoma, head and neck, liver or kidney cancer.

This chain uses TRBV7-8 with TRBJ2-5; 8 nucleotides line up with TRBD2. This CDR3 has 14 amino acids. V shed 1 base and J 7 bases; nucleotides not matched to a gene: 5. Per the germline V gene, CDR1 is SGHVS and CDR2 is FQNEAQ. The CDR3 spells CASSLVGLVWTQYF. The CDR3, as DNA: TGTGCCAGCAGCTTAGTGGGACTAGTTTGGACCCAGTACTTC. The full variable domain, completed using reference TRBV7-8 and TRBJ2-5, is GAGVSQSPRYKVAKRGQDVALRCDPISGHVSLFWYQQALGQGPEFLTYFQNEAQLDKSGLPSDRFFAERPEGSVSTLKIQRTQQEDSAVYLCASSLVGLVWTQYFGPGTRLLVL.

The chain has TRBV11-3 and TRBJ2-2; the match to TRBD2 covers 7 bases. The V and J ends lost 3 bases and 5 bases, in that order; junction bases with no gene match: 6. Germline V CDR1 and CDR2: SGHNT, YENEEA. The CDR3 runs to 15 residues. CDR3 sequence reads: CASSLRGIGTGELFF. In DNA, the CDR3 is TGTGCCAGCAGCTTGCGGGGGATAGGAACCGGGGAGCTGTTTTTT.

The chain employs TRBV30 and TRBJ2-7, with 8 bases fitting TRBD2. CDR1 and CDR2 (germline): GTSNPN, SVGIG (reference sequence). The CDR3 sequence is 14 residues long. The V gene end was trimmed by 0 bases and the J gene end by 3 bases; junction bases not matched to a gene: 4. CDR3 coding DNA: TGTGCCTGGAGTGTCACGGGACTAGTCTACGAGCAGTACTTC. Its translation: CAWSVTGLVYEQYF.

CDR3 amino acids: CASIPTGQVSSQPTRYF. The CDR3 nucleotides read TGTGCCAGCATCCCCACGGGACAGGTCTCCTCTCAGCCTACGAGGTACTTC. J is TRBJ2-7 and V is TRBV2, with 8 bases lining up with TRBD1. Germline V gene lookup returns CDR1 SNHLY and CDR2 FYNNEI. This CDR3 is 17 amino acids long. V was clipped by 7 bases and J by 12 bases; unmatched bases: 26. Looking up the rest from reference TRBV2 and TRBJ2-7 gives the full variable domain: EPEVTQTPSHQVTQMGQEVILRCVPISNHLYFYWYRQILGQKVEFLVSFYNNEISEKSEIFDDQFSVERPDGSNFTLKIRSTKLEDSAMYFCASIPTGQVSSQPTRYFGPGTRLTVT.

V gene TRBV5-5 combines with J gene TRBJ2-7; D possibly matches TRBD1 or TRBD2 (6 bases each). Germline V gives CDR1 SGHKS, CDR2 YYEKEE (reference sequence). V shed 0 bases and J shed 4 bases, with 14 bases lying between them. The CDR3 runs 15 residues. In nucleotides, the CDR3 is TGTGCCAGCAGCTTGGCCCCCGGGGGCGGTTACGAGCAGTACTTC. It codes for CASSLAPGGGYEQYF.

The chain recombines TRBV2 with TRBJ1-2, with D unresolved. There are 13 residues in the CDR3. CDR1 and CDR2 (germline): SNHLY, FYNNEI. Trimming left V 6 bases short and J 0 bases short, with 8 bases between. CDR3 nucleotides: TGTGCCAGCAGCCTCAGCCCTAACTATGGCTACACCTTC. Encoded protein: CASSLSPNYGYTF.

The rearrangement uses TRBV6-5 and TRBJ2-7; D remains ambiguous. CDR1 and CDR2 from the germline V gene are MNHEY and SVGAGI. The CDR3 is 13 residues long. With 4 bases removed from V and 3 bases from J, the gap between germline ends came to 10 bases. The CDR3: CASSSIIGYEQYF. CDR3 coding DNA: TGTGCCAGCAGTTCGATTATCGGCTACGAGCAGTACTTC.

The chain has TRBV29-1 and TRBJ2-2; D gene ambiguous. The germline V gene encodes CDR1 SQVTM and CDR2 ANQGSEA. This CDR3 comprises 12 residues. V was pared by 6 bases and J by 5 bases, with 10 bases between. The CDR3: CSVAMGTGELFF. The CDR3 DNA reads TGCAGCGTCGCTATGGGGACCGGGGAGCTGTTTTTT.